The present T cell receptor beta chain was sequenced within a study of blood T cell repertoires in COVID-19. Study context: COVID-19 samples collected from the United States, Italy and Spain covered acute and convalescent phases. Nucleic acid was either cDNA or gDNA, and it came from T cells, B-cell-depleted T cells, or PBMCs.

Under the authors' procedure: It was from reference gene primer amplification that nucleated cell counts were estimated. Assay used: immunoSEQ multiplex PCR; TCRdb lists only in-frame clones, some missing. D and trimming were read from the DNA, whereas the V and J calls and clone size are those reported in that table. Counted here are about 75,000 clones, 65% to 90% occurring once; the ten biggest clones make up around 22%. Per germline, CDR1 LNHNV and CDR2 YYDKDF (reference sequence). The CDR3 has 14 residues. V was pared by 0 bases and J by 0 bases, with 6 bases between. The sequenced sample consisted of peripheral blood. The origin of this receptor is a woman aged 45 to 65 with acute or convalescent COVID-19. The chain carries TRBV15 and TRBJ2-7; perhaps TRBD2 as D (6 bases). The CDR3 DNA follows: TGTGCCACCAGCAGAGAGGGACTCTCCTACGAGCAGTACTTC. Its protein is CATSREGLSYEQYF.